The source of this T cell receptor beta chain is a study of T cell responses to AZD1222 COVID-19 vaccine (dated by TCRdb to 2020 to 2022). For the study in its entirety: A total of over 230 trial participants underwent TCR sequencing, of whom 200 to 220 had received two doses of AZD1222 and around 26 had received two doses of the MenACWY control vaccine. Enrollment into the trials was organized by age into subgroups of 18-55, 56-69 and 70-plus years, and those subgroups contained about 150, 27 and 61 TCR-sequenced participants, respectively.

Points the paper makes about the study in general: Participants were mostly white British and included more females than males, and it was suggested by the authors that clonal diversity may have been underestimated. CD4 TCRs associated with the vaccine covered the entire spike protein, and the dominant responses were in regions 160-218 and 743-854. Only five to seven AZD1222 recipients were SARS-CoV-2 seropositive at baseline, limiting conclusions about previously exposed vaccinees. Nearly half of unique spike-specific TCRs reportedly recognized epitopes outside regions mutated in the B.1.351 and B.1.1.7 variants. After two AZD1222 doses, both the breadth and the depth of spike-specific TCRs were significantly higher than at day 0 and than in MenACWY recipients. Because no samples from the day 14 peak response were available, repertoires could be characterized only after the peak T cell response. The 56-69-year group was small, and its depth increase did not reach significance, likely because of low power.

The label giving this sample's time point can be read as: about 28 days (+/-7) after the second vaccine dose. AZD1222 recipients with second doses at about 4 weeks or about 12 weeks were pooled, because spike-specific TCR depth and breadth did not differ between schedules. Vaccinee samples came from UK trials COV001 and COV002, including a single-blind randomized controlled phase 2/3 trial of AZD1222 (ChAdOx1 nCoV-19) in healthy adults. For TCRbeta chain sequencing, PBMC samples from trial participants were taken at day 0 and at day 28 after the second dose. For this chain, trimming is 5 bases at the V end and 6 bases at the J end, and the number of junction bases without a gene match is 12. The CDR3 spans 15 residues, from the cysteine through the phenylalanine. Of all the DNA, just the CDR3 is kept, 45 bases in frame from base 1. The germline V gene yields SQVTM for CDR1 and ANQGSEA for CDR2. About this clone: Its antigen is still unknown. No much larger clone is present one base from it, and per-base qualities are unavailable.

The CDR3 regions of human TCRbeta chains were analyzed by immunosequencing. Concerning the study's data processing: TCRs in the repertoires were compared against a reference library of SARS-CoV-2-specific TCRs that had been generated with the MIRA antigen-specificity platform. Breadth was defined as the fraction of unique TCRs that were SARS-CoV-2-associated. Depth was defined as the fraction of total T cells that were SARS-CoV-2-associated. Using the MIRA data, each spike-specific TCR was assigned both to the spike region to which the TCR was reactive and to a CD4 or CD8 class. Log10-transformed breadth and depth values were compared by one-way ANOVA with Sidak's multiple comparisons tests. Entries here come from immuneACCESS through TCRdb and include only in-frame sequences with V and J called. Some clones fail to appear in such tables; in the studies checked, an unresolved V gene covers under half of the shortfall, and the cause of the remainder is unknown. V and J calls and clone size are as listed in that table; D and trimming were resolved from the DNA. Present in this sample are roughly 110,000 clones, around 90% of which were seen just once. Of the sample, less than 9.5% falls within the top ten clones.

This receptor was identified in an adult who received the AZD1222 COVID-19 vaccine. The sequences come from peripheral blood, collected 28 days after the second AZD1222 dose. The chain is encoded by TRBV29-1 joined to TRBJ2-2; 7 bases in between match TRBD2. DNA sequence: TGCAGCGTTCGGTCTCAGGGAGGGGTTTCCGGGGAGCTGTTTTTT. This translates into CSVRSQGGVSGELFF.